This T cell receptor beta chain emerged from a study of radiotherapy plus CTLA-4 blockade in lung cancer. At the level of the study: Across the patients, objective responses occurred in 15% to 20%, and disease control in over 25%. Overall study findings and caveats: According to reports, early shifts in blood T cell clones, alongside interferon-beta, forecast response most accurately. Peripheral blood showed expansion of tumor-derived TCR clones after radiotherapy and ipilimumab.

As for this clone: The target antigen is unknown.

The CDR3 is made up of 11 amino acids. The ends were cut back, 6 bases at V and 10 bases at J, with 10 bases in the middle. CDR1 is SGHNT, CDR2 YENEEA, per germline. CTLA-4 blockade using ipilimumab, together with focal radiation, was received by patients with chemo-refractory metastatic non-small-cell lung cancer. Libraries were prepared by immunoSEQ multiplex PCR; TCRdb keeps only in-frame clonotypes and omits some of them. The table records around 26,000 clones, around 70% of them present only once. The source material was peripheral blood, sampled from a patient treated with radiotherapy plus ipilimumab. The chain couples TRBV11-3 to TRBJ2-1, with unresolved D. The sequence was obtained from a human donor with non-small cell lung cancer who had stable disease on radiotherapy plus ipilimumab. The DNA for the CDR3 is TGTGCCAGCAGTAACTTATACGAGCAGTTCTTC. Translating it yields CASSNLYEQFF.